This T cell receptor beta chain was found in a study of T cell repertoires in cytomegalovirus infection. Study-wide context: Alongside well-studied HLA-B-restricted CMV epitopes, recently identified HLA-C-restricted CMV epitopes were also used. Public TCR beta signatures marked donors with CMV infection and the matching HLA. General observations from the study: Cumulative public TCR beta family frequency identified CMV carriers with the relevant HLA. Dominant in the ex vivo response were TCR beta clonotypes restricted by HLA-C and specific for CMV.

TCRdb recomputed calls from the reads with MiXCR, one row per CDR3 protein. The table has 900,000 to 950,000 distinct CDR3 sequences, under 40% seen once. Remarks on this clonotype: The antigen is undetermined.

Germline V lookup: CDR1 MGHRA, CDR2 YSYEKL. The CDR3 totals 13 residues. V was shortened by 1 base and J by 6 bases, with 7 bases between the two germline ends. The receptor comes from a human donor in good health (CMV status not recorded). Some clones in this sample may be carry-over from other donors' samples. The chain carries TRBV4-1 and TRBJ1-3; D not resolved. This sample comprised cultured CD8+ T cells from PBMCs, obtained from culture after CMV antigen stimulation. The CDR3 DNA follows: TGCGCCAGCAGCCAAGTTACCGAAAACACCATATATTTT. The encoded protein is CASSQVTENTIYF.